The T cell receptor beta chain described here comes from a study of blood T cells in healthy people across ages. Regarding the study as a whole: Across the age range, TCR beta diversity per million T cells fell in a roughly linear way. Aged donors had fewer naive CD4+ cells and lower diversity than long-lived donors. With naive T cell percentage, TCR beta diversity showed a strong correlation.

As regards this clonotype: What it binds is not known.

Germline V gives CDR1 MNHEY, CDR2 SVGAGI. The V end lost 7 bases, the J end lost 5 bases, and 17 bases lay between the germline ends. The CDR3 is made up of 14 amino acids. A second PCR, run for roughly 6 to 11 cycles, used a sample-barcoded 5' primer plus a J-beta primer mix. The authors tagged each cDNA molecule using a template-switch adaptor with 12 random nucleotides. One entry per CDR3 protein results from TCRdb running MiXCR on the 5' RACE reads. The data contain roughly 860,000 distinct CDR3 sequences, around 68% of them singletons. The V gene is TRBV6-5, the J gene TRBJ2-5; a weak D match, TRBD2 (7 bases). The receptor comes from a man between 25 and 39 years old in good health. Sequenced sample: blood. CDR3 in DNA: TGTGCCAGCAAACGGCCGGGGGGCAGGGAGACCCAGTACTTC. This gives the protein CASKRPGGRETQYF.